A single sample is the source of the 20 T cell receptor beta chains below, sequenced in a study of blood T cell repertoires in COVID-19. The protocol was immunoSEQ multiplex PCR, while the TCRdb copy is restricted to in-frame clones and leaves out a portion. Among roughly 190,000 clones listed, around 79% were seen once. Sequencing was performed on peripheral blood. The receptors derive from a woman in her fifties or sixties with acute or convalescent COVID-19.

This chain's CDR3 is CASSQANEAFF. The CDR3 bases are TGTGCCAGCAGCCAAGCTAATGAAGCTTTCTTT. The chain recombines TRBV3-1 (or the pseudogene TRBV3-2) with TRBJ1-1; D is unclear. Trimming pared 1 base from V and 7 bases from J, leaving 4 bases between. CDR1 LGHDT and CDR2 YNNKEL come from the germline V gene (reference sequence). This CDR3 has 11 amino acids.

The table lists this clone with a count of one. The V gene is TRBV5-1, the J gene TRBJ1-1; 7 bases are shared with TRBD1. This CDR3 has 15 amino acids. Germline CDR1 SGHRS, CDR2 YFSETQ. V trimming: 4 bases; J trimming: 8 bases; junction bases outside the gene matches: 14. CDR3 sequence: CASSGTGESWDEAFF. CDR3 bases: TGCGCCAGCAGCGGTACAGGGGAGAGTTGGGACGAAGCTTTCTTT.

V usage is TRBV14 and J usage is TRBJ1-6, with a possible D match to TRBD1 (6 bases). Germline assignment: CDR1 SGHDN and CDR2 FVKESK. The CDR3 spans 16 residues. The V gene lost 1 base and the J gene lost 2 bases, with 9 bases spanning the gap. This chain's CDR3 is CASSQGGGPYNSPLHF. The CDR3 bases are TGTGCCAGCAGCCAAGGGGGGGGCCCCTATAATTCACCCCTCCACTTT. Combining the CDR3 with reference TRBV14 and TRBJ1-6 gives the whole variable domain EAGVTQFPSHSVIEKGQTVTLRCDPISGHDNLYWYRRVMGKEIKFLLHFVKESKQDESGMPNNRFLAERTGGTYSTLKVQPAELEDSGVYFCASSQGGGPYNSPLHFGNGTRLTVT.

The chain links TRBV5-6 to TRBJ2-7; tentative D call: TRBD2 (7 bases). CDR3 size: 16 residues. The germline gives CDR1 SGHDT, CDR2 YYEEEE. The ends were cut back, 1 base at V and 4 bases at J, with 18 bases in the middle. The CDR3 protein is CASSLLGGQGMYEQYF. The CDR3 coding sequence is TGTGCCAGCAGCTTGTTGGGGGGGCAAGGGATGTACGAGCAGTACTTC.

The chain recombines TRBV20-1 with TRBJ2-7; 10 nucleotides agree with TRBD2. Germline CDR1 DFQATT, CDR2 SNEGSKA (reference sequence). The CDR3 length is 15 residues. The trim removed 3 bases at V and 2 bases at J, leaving 7 bases unmatched. The CDR3 DNA is TGCAGTGCTAGTGGACCCAGCGGGGGGGCCTACGAGCAGTACTTC. This encodes CSASGPSGGAYEQYF.

V usage is TRBV5-5 and J usage is TRBJ2-2; 8 bases fit TRBD1. V lost 0 bases, J lost 3 bases, and 7 bases stayed unmatched. This CDR3 region has 17 residues. Germline V gene lookup returns CDR1 SGHKS and CDR2 YYEKEE (reference sequence). Written as DNA, the CDR3 is TGTGCCAGCAGCTTGGACCAGGGGGCGTGGGACACCGGGGAGCTGTTTTTT. It codes for CASSLDQGAWDTGELFF.

This chain uses TRBV3-1 (or the pseudogene TRBV3-2) with TRBJ2-3; 7 nucleotides agree with TRBD2. After removal of 0 bases from V and 2 bases from J, the junction contained 8 bases not matched to a gene. The germline V gene encodes CDR1 LGHDT and CDR2 YNNKEL (reference sequence). This CDR3 comprises 17 residues. Here the CDR3 reads CASSQDYAGALTDTQYF. The CDR3 nucleotides are TGTGCCAGCAGCCAAGATTATGCGGGAGCTCTCACAGATACGCAGTATTTT.

The rearrangement joins TRBV5-4 to TRBJ2-7; D possibly corresponds to TRBD1 (6 bases). Trimming removed 4 bases at V and 5 bases at J, with 10 bases between. The V gene's germline CDR1 is SGHNT and CDR2 YYREEE (reference sequence). CDR3 length: 12 residues. CDR3 DNA: TGTGCCAGCAGCCGGACAGTGAACGAGCAGTACTTC. Amino acids: CASSRTVNEQYF.

The chain has TRBV30 and TRBJ2-7; D not certain. V dropped 1 base and J dropped 5 bases, with 9 bases sitting between them. The germline gives CDR1 GTSNPN, CDR2 SVGIG (reference sequence). The CDR3 has 12 amino acids. CDR3 in DNA: TGTGCCTGGAGTGGCCAACCGGACGAGCAGTACTTC. This encodes CAWSGQPDEQYF.

In the case of this clone: Sequence at one end of the junction differs from germline and may be a read error. The chain joins TRBV6-1 to TRBJ1-2; perhaps TRBD1 as D (5 bases). CDR1 is MNHNS and CDR2 is SASEGT in the germline V gene. CDR3 size: 14 residues. The CDR3 loop reads CASREGGTAYGYTF. Here the CDR3 DNA reads TGTGCCAGCAGAGAAGGAGGGACTGCCTATGGCTACACCTTC.

The rearrangement links TRBV19 to TRBJ2-7; D might be TRBD1 (5 bases). Trimming took 4 bases from V and 1 from J, leaving 11 bases between them. The CDR3 runs to 14 residues. CDR1 LNHDA and CDR2 SQIVND come from the germline V gene (reference sequence). The CDR3 loop reads CASSTGPGSYEQYF. The CDR3 nucleotides read TGTGCCAGTAGTACAGGGCCTGGATCCTACGAGCAGTACTTC.

For the CDR3, the DNA is TGTGCCAGCTCACCACAACAAGGGGCAGGGAATGAAAAACTGTTTTTT. It translates to CASSPQQGAGNEKLFF. The rearrangement joins TRBV18 to TRBJ1-4, with TRBD1 as a possible D gene (5 bases). There are 16 residues in the CDR3. The germline gives CDR1 KGHSH, CDR2 LQKENI. Between the trimmed V and J ends, which lost 1 base and 5 bases, there was a span of 14 bases.

The gene calls are TRBV5-5 and TRBJ1-5; 7 nucleotides agree with TRBD1. CDR3 length equals 15 residues. CDR1 SGHKS and CDR2 YYEKEE come from the germline V gene (reference sequence). Trimming took 4 bases from V and 4 from J; bases not matched to a gene: 8. The CDR3 DNA reads TGTGCCAGCAGCGGGGGACAGACCATAAATCAGCCCCAGCATTTT. Protein sequence: CASSGGQTINQPQHF. The entire variable domain, with the rest obtained from reference TRBV5-5 and TRBJ1-5, is as follows: DAGVTQSPTHLIKTRGQQVTLRCSPISGHKSVSWYQQVLGQGPQFIFQYYEKEERGRGNFPDRFSARQFPNYSSELNVNALLLGDSALYLCASSGGQTINQPQHFGDGTRLSIL.

This chain uses TRBV11-3 with TRBJ2-2, with 10 bases aligning to TRBD2. Germline loops: CDR1 SGHNT, CDR2 YENEEA. Trimming cost V 5 bases and J 2 bases; bases outside gene matches: 5. The CDR3 has 16 residues. The CDR3 DNA reads TGTGCCAGCAGCCAAACTAGCGGGATTAACACCGGGGAGCTGTTTTTT. Protein sequence: CASSQTSGINTGELFF.

This clone has only one observation. V gene TRBV6-5 combines with J gene TRBJ2-6; D remains unclear. Per germline, CDR1 MNHEY and CDR2 SVGAGI. Between the trimmed V and J ends, which lost 4 bases and 0 bases, there was a span of 7 bases. The CDR3 has 15 amino acids. The CDR3, as DNA: TGTGCCAGCAGTTTAGAGAACTCTGGGGCCAACGTCCTGACTTTC. Protein product: CASSLENSGANVLTF.

The chain uses TRBV24-1 and TRBJ2-1; 13 bases map to TRBD2. The CDR3 covers 18 residues. The V segment lost 3 bases and the J segment 8 bases; nucleotides outside the gene matches: 12. Germline lookup yields CDR1 KGHDR and CDR2 SFDVKD. For the CDR3, the DNA is TGTGCCACCAGTGATCCGTCACCCGGACTAGCGGGGGTGGATGAGCAGTTCTTC. It specifies CATSDPSPGLAGVDEQFF.

The chain links TRBV7-2 to TRBJ2-5; no clear D gene. Germline V lookup: CDR1 SGHTA, CDR2 FQGNSA. CDR3 size: 15 residues. Deletions cut 6 bases from V and 7 bases from J, with 21 bases between. Written as DNA, the CDR3 is TGTGCCAGCAGGGCGCCCAGCGTAGAGGTGGGGACCCAGTACTTC. This sequence encodes CASRAPSVEVGTQYF.

This chain uses TRBV7-2 with TRBJ2-7, with 10 positions matching TRBD1. Unmatched junction bases numbered 5, after V lost 5 bases and J lost 4 bases. The CDR3 contains 14 residues. CDR1 and CDR2 from the germline V gene are SGHTA and FQGNSA. The CDR3 loop is CASSADRGGYEQYF. Here the CDR3 DNA reads TGTGCCAGCAGCGCGGACAGGGGGGGGTACGAGCAGTACTTC. Full variable domain (outside the CDR3, taken from reference TRBV7-2 and TRBJ2-7): GAGVSQSPSNKVTEKGKDVELRCDPISGHTALYWYRQSLGQGLEFLIYFQGNSAPDKSGLPSDRFSAERTGGSVSTLTIQRTQQEDSAVYLCASSADRGGYEQYFGPGTRLTVT.

V gene TRBV7-9 combines with J gene TRBJ1-2, with D uncertain. Deletions cut 1 base from V and 5 bases from J, with 8 bases between. The CDR3 extends over 13 amino acids. Germline-derived CDR1 and CDR2 are SEHNR and FQNEAQ (reference sequence). The CDR3 reads CASSLGGGYGYTF. CDR3 sequence (DNA): TGTGCCAGCAGCTTAGGCGGAGGGTATGGCTACACCTTC.

This clone was seen only a few times. The chain couples TRBV10-3 to TRBJ2-7; 8 nucleotides align to TRBD2. Germline CDR1 reads ENHRY; CDR2 reads SYGVKD. CDR3 length equals 16 residues. V shed 2 bases and J 0 bases; nucleotides not matched to a gene: 6. The CDR3 spells CAISERREAPSYEQYF. In nucleotides, the CDR3 is TGTGCCATCAGTGAGAGGCGGGAGGCTCCCTCCTACGAGCAGTACTTC.